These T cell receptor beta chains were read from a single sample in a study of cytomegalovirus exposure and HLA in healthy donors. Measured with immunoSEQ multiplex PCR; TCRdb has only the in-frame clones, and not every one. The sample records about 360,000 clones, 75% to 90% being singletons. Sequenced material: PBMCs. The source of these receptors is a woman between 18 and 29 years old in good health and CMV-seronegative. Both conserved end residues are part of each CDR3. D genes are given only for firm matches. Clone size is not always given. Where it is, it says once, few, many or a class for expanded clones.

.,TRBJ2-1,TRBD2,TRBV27,CASSPSRLADSYNEQFF,TGTGCCAGCAGTCCTTCCCGCCTAGCGGACTCCTACAATGAGCAGTTCTTC
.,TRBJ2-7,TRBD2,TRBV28,CASSRGGAGHPYEQYF,TGTGCCAGCAGTCGCGGGGGAGCGGGCCATCCCTACGAGCAGTACTTC
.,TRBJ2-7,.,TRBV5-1,CASSPKKGHNWWEQYF,TGCGCCAGCAGCCCTAAAAAGGGACACAATTGGTGGGAGCAGTACTTC
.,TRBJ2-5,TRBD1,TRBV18,CASSPGQGARETQYF,TGTGCCAGCTCACCAGGACAGGGGGCGCGGGAGACCCAGTACTTC
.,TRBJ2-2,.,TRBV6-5,CASVDRSNTGELFF,TGTGCCAGTGTAGACAGATCGAACACCGGGGAGCTGTTTTTT
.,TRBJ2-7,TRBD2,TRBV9,CASSALEGGRNEQYF,TGTGCCAGCAGCGCCCTCGAGGGAGGGAGGAACGAGCAGTACTTC
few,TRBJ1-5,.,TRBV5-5,CASSPTTTGTYSNQPQHF,TGTGCCAGCAGCCCGACGACGACAGGTACTTATAGCAATCAGCCCCAGCATTTT
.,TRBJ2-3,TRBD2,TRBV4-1,CASSQVAGGPTDTQYF,TGCGCCAGCAGCCAAGTAGCGGGAGGGCCCACAGATACGCAGTATTTT
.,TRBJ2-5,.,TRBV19,CASSQAGETQYF,TGTGCCAGTAGTCAAGCGGGAGAGACCCAGTACTTC
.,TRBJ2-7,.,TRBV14,CASSQDTTRVEQYF,TGTGCCAGCAGCCAAGATACGACGCGGGTCGAGCAGTACTTC
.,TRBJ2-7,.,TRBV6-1,CASSIVSYEQYF,TGTGCCAGCAGTATAGTTTCCTACGAGCAGTACTTC
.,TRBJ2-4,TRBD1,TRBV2,CASGDRGPGAKNIQYF,TGTGCCAGCGGGGACAGGGGGCCGGGAGCCAAAAACATTCAGTACTTC
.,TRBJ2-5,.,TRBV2,CASMLDRGETQYF,TGTGCCAGCATGCTAGACAGAGGCGAGACCCAGTACTTC
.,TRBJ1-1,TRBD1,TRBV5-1,CASTRRTGGNGGTAFF,TGCGCCAGTACCCGAAGGACAGGGGGAAACGGTGGCACGGCTTTCTTT
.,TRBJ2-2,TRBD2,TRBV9,CASSRDSGRGTGELFF,TGTGCCAGCAGCCGAGATAGCGGGAGGGGCACCGGGGAGCTGTTTTTT
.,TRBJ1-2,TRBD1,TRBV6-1,CASSSTGNYGYTF,TGTGCCAGCAGTTCGACAGGGAACTATGGCTACACCTTC
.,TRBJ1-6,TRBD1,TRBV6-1,CATREGQGHNSPLHF,TGTGCCACCAGAGAGGGACAGGGCCATAATTCACCCCTCCACTTT
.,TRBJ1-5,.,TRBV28,CASSLRRGNQPQHF,TGTGCCAGCAGTTTGCGCAGGGGCAATCAGCCCCAGCATTTT
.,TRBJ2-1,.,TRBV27,CASSFGGAPNEQFF,TGTGCCAGCAGTTTTGGGGGCGCCCCCAATGAGCAGTTCTTC
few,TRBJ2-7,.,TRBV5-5,CASSRTGSYEQYF,TGTGCCAGCAGCCGCACAGGGTCCTACGAGCAGTACTTC
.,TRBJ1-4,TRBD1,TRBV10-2,CASSPGQAPWSPNEKLFF,TGCGCCAGCAGTCCCGGACAGGCCCCGTGGTCCCCGAATGAAAAACTGTTTTTT
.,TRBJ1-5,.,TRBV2,CASSEQGPSNQPQHF,TGTGCCAGCAGTGAGCAGGGGCCCTCCAATCAGCCCCAGCATTTT
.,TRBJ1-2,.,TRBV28,CASSFGDILWYGYTF,TGTGCCAGCAGCTTCGGGGACATCCTCTGGTATGGCTACACCTTC
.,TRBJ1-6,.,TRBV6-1,CASRMEGFNSPLHF,TGTGCCAGCAGAATGGAGGGATTCAATTCACCCCTCCACTTT
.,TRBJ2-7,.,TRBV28,CASSSGLTTYEQYF,TGTGCCAGCAGTTCTGGACTGACCACCTACGAGCAGTACTTC
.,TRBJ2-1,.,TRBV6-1,CASLASSYNEQFF,TGTGCCAGCCTGGCAAGCTCCTACAATGAGCAGTTCTTC
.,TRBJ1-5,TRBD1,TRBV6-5,CASSTGGNSNQPQHF,TGTGCCAGCAGCACAGGGGGGAATAGCAATCAGCCCCAGCATTTT
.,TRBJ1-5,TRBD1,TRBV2,CASSRQGATQPQHF,TGTGCCAGCAGCAGACAGGGGGCGACTCAGCCCCAGCATTTT
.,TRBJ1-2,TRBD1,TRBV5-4,CASSLGGTENYGYTF,TGTGCCAGCAGCTTGGGGGGGACAGAAAACTATGGCTACACCTTC
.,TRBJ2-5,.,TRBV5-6,CASSRDFQETQYF,TGTGCCAGCAGCCGGGACTTTCAAGAGACCCAGTACTTC
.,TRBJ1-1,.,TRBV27,CASSLSGGTLWDTEAFF,TGTGCCAGCAGTTTATCAGGCGGAACCTTATGGGACACTGAAGCTTTCTTT
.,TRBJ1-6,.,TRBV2,CGNGRSYNSPLHF,TGTGGAAATGGAAGGAGCTATAATTCACCCCTCCACTTT
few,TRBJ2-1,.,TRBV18,CASSPLVNEQFF,TGTGCCAGCTCACCTCTAGTTAATGAGCAGTTCTTC
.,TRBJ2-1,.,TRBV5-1,CASSLAVARGNEQFF,TGCGCCAGCAGCTTGGCCGTAGCGAGGGGGAATGAGCAGTTCTTC
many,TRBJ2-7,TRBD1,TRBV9,CASSPGGHEQYF,TGTGCCAGCAGCCCAGGGGGCCACGAGCAGTACTTC
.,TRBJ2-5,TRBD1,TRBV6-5,CASRFGQAQETQYF,TGTGCCAGCAGATTCGGACAGGCCCAAGAGACCCAGTACTTC
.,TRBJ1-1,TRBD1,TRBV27,CASSLDRGEEAFF,TGTGCCAGCAGTTTGGACAGGGGGGAGGAAGCTTTCTTT
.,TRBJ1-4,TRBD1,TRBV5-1,CASSLQGATNEKLFF,TGCGCCAGCAGCCTCCAGGGGGCAACTAATGAAAAACTGTTTTTT
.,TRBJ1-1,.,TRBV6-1,CASSESAPRTEAFF,TGTGCCAGCAGTGAAAGCGCCCCTCGAACTGAAGCTTTCTTT
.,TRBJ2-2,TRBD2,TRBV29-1,CSVGVAGGPGELFF,TGCAGCGTTGGGGTAGCGGGAGGGCCCGGGGAGCTGTTTTTT